This TCR beta chain was retrieved from a study of HIV-infected children after antiretroviral therapy interruption (dated by TCRdb to 2018 to 2020). About the investigation overall: All eight included children had a CD4+ count above 500 and a viral load below 50 copies/ml, with four on planned treatment interruption and four on continuous treatment. For the interruption arm, samples were taken at week 0, at week 12, at the end of interruption (week 24 or 48), and roughly 3 years after the study ended. Alongside measurements of thymic output, the study compared TCR repertoires of children on planned treatment interruption with TCR repertoires of children on continuous antiretroviral treatment. A median age of roughly 9.6 years was recorded in the interruption group, and a median age of 8 years was recorded in the continuous treatment group. Recorded exposure to EBV and CMV was present in most of the participating children. In the continuous-treatment arm, samples from corresponding weeks 0, 48 and 150 were analyzed.

Library creation used 3' RACE. TCR libraries were generated from RNA by a 3' RACE protocol incorporating unique molecular identifiers so that PCR amplification bias could be corrected. Up to about 12 amplicon libraries were pooled and sequenced on an Illumina MiSeq with v2 2x250 paired-end chemistry. The authors' analysis ran thus. Decombinator was used to process the reads, assigning V and J genes and CDR3 and applying barcode-based correction of errors and PCR bias. Repertoires were subsampled to equal depth before Gini coefficient calculation using the R ineq package. Three approaches were used to assess CDR3 similarity: GLIPH, Hamming distance and a shared triplet metric. Using fastp trimming at Q25 and MiXCR clonotype assembly, TCRdb reanalyzed the public sequencing data and kept in-frame beta chains. Each record represents a unique CDR3 protein, reported with the most common genes and DNA among its rows. TCRdb assigned the V and J calls; the authors' analysis was not used. This sample is represented by about 50,000 distinct CDR3 sequences; 4.3% of them were singletons. The ten biggest clones cover roughly 0.7% of the sample.

The paper as a whole reports these results and caveats: For naive CD4+ repertoires of PTI patients, CDR3 sharing between time points dropped once interruption began, while many sequences were shared between the end of interruption and 3 years later. Minor non-naive CD45RA+ populations, such as EMRA or stem memory cells, might be present among the sorted CD45RA+ naive cells. An increase in the naive CD4+ Gini coefficient was observed by the end of treatment interruption, suggesting clonal expansion, and a return to baseline was observed by 3 years. The small number of patients is a limitation, and caution is needed when interpreting the data.

Taken with the paper, the label for treatment or condition translates to: PENTA 11 planned treatment interruption arm or continuous ART arm. The participants were children from the United Kingdom between 2 and 15 years old who had been on ART with at least three drugs for 24 weeks or longer. The study required cryopreserved PBMCs containing at least 5 million viable cells, and four candidate patients were excluded because of low viable PBMC yield. Using a FACSAria III cell sorter, naive CD4+ CD45RA+ CD45RO- T cells were FACS-sorted out of thawed PBMCs. The sorted cells were fixed, and RNA was then extracted with the RNeasy FFPE kit and afterward with the RNeasy Micro kit. Concerning this clonotype: Its antigen has not been determined. No per-base quality is available; no much larger clone lies one base away.

The germline V gene supplies CDR1 SGHTA and CDR2 FQGNSA. The CDR3 measures 16 amino acids from cysteine to phenylalanine. Only the CDR3 region is kept as DNA, spanning 48 bases read in frame from base 1. V lost 7 bases and J lost 5 bases; the stretch between them is 20 bases long. The sequence was obtained from a pool of human donors with HIV. This specimen was CD45RA+ CD4+ T cells from PBMCs, pooled from several time points, taken from a donor given antiretroviral therapy, either interrupted or continuous. In light of the paper, this sample's cell subset or site label describes: naive CD4+ CD45RA+ CD45RO- T cells. The receptor chain draws on TRBV7-2 and TRBJ2-2; the D gene lacks a confident call. The CDR3 in this case is CASKKPWEEGTGELFF. The nucleotide sequence reads TGTGCCAGCAAAAAACCATGGGAAGAAGGGACCGGGGAGCTGTTTTTT.